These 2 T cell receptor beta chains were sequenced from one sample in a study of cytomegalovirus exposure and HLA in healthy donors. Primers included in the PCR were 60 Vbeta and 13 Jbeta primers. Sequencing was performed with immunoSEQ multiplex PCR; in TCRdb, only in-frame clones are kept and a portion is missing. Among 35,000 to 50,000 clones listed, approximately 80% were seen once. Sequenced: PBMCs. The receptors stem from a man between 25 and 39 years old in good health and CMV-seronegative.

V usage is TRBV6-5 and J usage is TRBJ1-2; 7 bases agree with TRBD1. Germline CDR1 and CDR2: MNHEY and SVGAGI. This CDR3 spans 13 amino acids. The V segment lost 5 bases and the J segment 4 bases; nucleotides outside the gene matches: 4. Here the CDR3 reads CASSPGQIYGYTF. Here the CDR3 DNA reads TGTGCCAGCAGTCCGGGACAGATCTATGGCTACACCTTC.

The CDR3 DNA reads as TGCGCCAGCAGCCAAGATGACAGGGCTAGCTCCTACGAGCAGTACTTC. Protein product: CASSQDDRASSYEQYF. The chain uses TRBV4-1 and TRBJ2-5, with 7 bases identical to TRBD1. The J call could be wrong; TRBJ2-7 is a better fit for the DNA end. This CDR3 comprises 16 residues. Germline CDR1 is MGHRA and CDR2 is YSYEKL.